This T cell receptor (beta chain) was documented in a study of PD-L1 blockade in urothelial cancer. The overall study: Males with bladder-origin urothelial cancer made up twenty-five of 29 patients. Study patients had been treated with 0 to 3 previous chemotherapy regimens.

With 2 bases removed from V and 6 bases from J, the gap between germline ends came to 10 bases. The CDR3 is 13 amino acids. In germline, CDR1 is KGHSH, CDR2 LQKENI. Using immunoSEQ multiplex PCR, the repertoire was profiled, and TCRdb retains in-frame clones only, with some absent. The data show fewer than 85,000 clones, about 90% seen once. Time point indicated: peripheral blood 6 weeks after treatment start. This clone has a handful of counts. Sequenced here: PBMCs, sampled around atezolizumab (anti-PD-L1) treatment. The rearrangement uses TRBV18 and TRBJ2-5; no definite D call. This clonotype was sampled from a man in his sixties with urothelial cancer. This CDR3 reads CASSPGTVQTQYF. CDR3 coding DNA: TGTGCCAGCTCACCAGGAACAGTCCAGACCCAGTACTTC.